This T cell receptor (beta chain) was recorded in a study of molecular identifiers for immune sequencing clone quantification. This clonotype has ten or more counts. Its antigen is as yet unknown. Preparation of the bulk TCR libraries relied on previously described methods and listed TCR primers. TCRdb reprocessed the PCR reads with MiXCR, giving one entry per CDR3 protein. The sample holds 550,000 to 750,000 distinct CDR3 sequences, about 20% seen once. Libraries used roughly 19,000 to 1,100,000 sorted naive CD8 T cells and 10%, 30% or 50% RNA input. The germline CDR1 and CDR2 sequences are KGHSH and LQKENI. V lost 5 bases to trimming and J lost 1 base, with 9 bases between them. The CDR3 covers 14 residues. Study observations and caveats: Spiked Jurkat TCR RNA originating from one cell could reportedly be identified amid 850,000 to 1,000,000 naive cells. Identical TCR molecules that share a barcode could lead to an underestimation of highly expanded clone sizes.

This chain uses TRBV18 with TRBJ1-5; D uncertain. This sequence originates from a human donor in good health. Some libraries in this study had Jurkat cell RNA spiked in. The source material was naive CD8+ T cells from blood, with Jurkat cell RNA spiked in. The subset was: FACS-sorted CD8+CD4-CCR7+CD45RA+ naive T cells. The DNA for the CDR3 is TGTGCCAGCTCAATAAGCCGGAGCAATCAGCCCCAGCATTTT. As protein: CASSISRSNQPQHF. The whole variable domain, filled in from reference TRBV18 and TRBJ1-5, reads NAGVMQNPRHLVRRRGQEARLRCSPMKGHSHVYWYRQLPEEGLKFMVYLQKENIIDESGMPKERFSAEFPKEGPSILRIQQVVRGDSAAYFCASSISRSNQPQHFGDGTRLSIL.